A single sample gave rise to the 23 T cell receptor beta chains below, sequenced in a study of shared clonotypes between healthy human individuals. Profiled with immunoSEQ multiplex PCR; TCRdb holds only in-frame clones, not every one. Here the sample spans around 1.6 million clones, 95% to 99% being singletons. Sequencing was done on a sample of naive CD4+ T cells sorted from blood. Subset defined: CD45RA+ positively selected. These receptors all stem from a man in his thirties or forties in good health.

V usage is TRBV7-8 and J usage is TRBJ2-7; 7 bases line up with TRBD1. The CDR3 loop spans 15 amino acids. V was pared by 5 bases and J by 4 bases, with 11 bases of the junction left unmatched. Germline CDR1 SGHVS, CDR2 FQNEAQ. CDR3 sequence reads: CASSMSTRDRYEQYF. The CDR3 nucleotides read TGTGCCAGCAGCATGTCAACTCGGGACAGATACGAGCAGTACTTC.

V is TRBV27 and J is TRBJ2-3; TRBD2 might be the D (5 bases). Per the germline V gene, CDR1 is MNHEY and CDR2 is SMNVEV (reference sequence). This CDR3 is built from 17 residues. V was pared by 1 base and J by 0 bases, with 14 bases between. CDR3 region: CASSLLGRRGSTDTQYF. The CDR3 DNA follows: TGTGCCAGCAGTTTATTAGGGCGTAGAGGGAGCACAGATACGCAGTATTTT.

V gene TRBV25-1 combines with J gene TRBJ2-7; D assignment may be TRBD1 or TRBD2 (6 bases each). The germline V and J ends were trimmed by 0 bases and 9 bases, with 12 bases remaining between them. The CDR3 extends over 13 amino acids. Germline V gene lookup returns CDR1 MGHDK and CDR2 SYGVNS. The DNA of the CDR3 is TGTGCCAGCAGTGAATACGGGGGCGGACCGCAGTACTTC. It is translated as CASSEYGGGPQYF.

This clone came up once. V usage is TRBV9 and J usage is TRBJ1-2; no clear D gene. Germline CDR1 reads SGDLS; CDR2 reads YYNGEE. CDR3 length: 14 amino acids. Between the trimmed V and J ends, which lost 1 base and 0 bases, there was a span of 7 bases. The CDR3 loop reads CASSVSGSNYGYTF. CDR3 coding DNA: TGTGCCAGCAGCGTATCCGGCTCTAACTATGGCTACACCTTC.

The chain has TRBV28 and TRBJ1-5; 10 bases match TRBD1. This CDR3 is 14 amino acids long. The trim removed 6 bases at V and 6 bases at J, leaving 5 bases unmatched. The germline CDR1 and CDR2 sequences are MDHEN and SYDVKM. Here the CDR3 reads CASRGDRGLQPQHF. DNA for the CDR3: TGTGCCAGCAGGGGCGACAGGGGGCTTCAGCCCCAGCATTTT.

This chain uses TRBV2 with TRBJ1-1; D uncertain. The CDR3 has 13 amino acids. Trimming removed 6 bases from V and 3 bases from J, with 11 bases in between. Germline V gene sequence: CDR1 SNHLY, CDR2 FYNNEI. Here the CDR3 reads CASSQGYYTEAFF. The CDR3 coding sequence is TGTGCCAGCAGCCAAGGTTATTACACTGAAGCTTTCTTT.

The chain employs TRBV25-1 and TRBJ1-2, with 10 positions matching TRBD1. J lost 6 bases, V lost 5 bases, and 15 bases had no gene match. CDR1 and CDR2 from the germline V gene are MGHDK and SYGVNS. The CDR3 spans 17 residues. This CDR3 is CASSLETAGTGADGYTF. CDR3 nucleotide sequence: TGTGCCAGCAGTTTAGAAACGGCAGGGACAGGGGCAGATGGCTACACCTTC.

This chain's CDR3 is CASSRPGQGKETQYF. The CDR3 DNA follows: TGTGCCAGCAGTCGACCCGGACAGGGGAAAGAGACCCAGTACTTC. The gene calls are TRBV27 and TRBJ2-5; 9 nucleotides agree with TRBD1. Germline V gene lookup returns CDR1 MNHEY and CDR2 SMNVEV (reference sequence). The CDR3 has 15 amino acids. J gave up 3 bases and V 5 bases, and 7 bases lay outside the gene matches.

V is TRBV29-1 and J is TRBJ2-5, with D perhaps given as TRBD1 or TRBD2 (5 bases each). Germline assignment: CDR1 SQVTM and CDR2 ANQGSEA. V lost 6 bases and J lost 1, with 12 bases in between. This CDR3 has 13 amino acids. CDR3 in amino acids: CSVGAGSQETQYF. The CDR3 DNA sequence: TGCAGCGTCGGAGCAGGGAGCCAAGAGACCCAGTACTTC.

V gene TRBV7-9 combines with J gene TRBJ2-7; possible D gene TRBD1, 5 bases. Trimming stripped 1 base from V and 3 bases from J, with 16 bases between. This CDR3 has 16 residues. CDR1 and CDR2 from the germline V gene are SEHNR and FQNEAQ (reference sequence). CDR3 region: CASSLVGQGVGYEQYF. DNA of the CDR3: TGTGCCAGCAGCTTAGTGGGCCAGGGTGTCGGCTACGAGCAGTACTTC. Filled out from reference TRBV7-9 and TRBJ2-7, the complete variable domain reads DTGVSQNPRHKITKRGQNVTFRCDPISEHNRLYWYRQTLGQGPEFLTYFQNEAQLEKSRLLSDRFSAERPKGSFSTLEIQRTEQGDSAMYLCASSLVGQGVGYEQYFGPGTRLTVT.

This chain uses TRBV6-5 with TRBJ1-1; D not certain. Germline loops: CDR1 MNHEY, CDR2 SVGAGI. The CDR3 has 11 amino acids. The V end lost 6 bases, the J end lost 3 bases, and 5 bases lay between the germline ends. The CDR3 loop is CASRLYTEAFF. The CDR3 bases are TGTGCCAGCAGATTGTACACTGAAGCTTTCTTT.

This clone occurred a few times. The chain uses TRBV27 and TRBJ1-2; D is unresolved. Trimming shortened V by 6 bases and J by 4 bases, and 9 bases separated the two germline ends. The CDR3 loop spans 12 amino acids. Germline CDR1 and CDR2: MNHEY and SMNVEV (reference sequence). The CDR3 here is CASRSASYGYTF. The CDR3 bases are TGTGCCAGCAGATCGGCATCCTATGGCTACACCTTC.

On this clone: Other DNA sequences in the same sample also yield this CDR3. This chain links TRBV5-8 with TRBJ1-2; D remains unclear. Trimming removed 1 base from V and 4 bases from J, with 5 bases in between. CDR1 and CDR2 from the germline V gene are SGHTS and YDEGEE. This CDR3 has 12 residues. The DNA of the CDR3 is TGTGCCAGCAGCTTGCGGGGCTATGGCTACACCTTC. This sequence encodes CASSLRGYGYTF.

The chain joins TRBV18 to TRBJ2-3, with 8 positions matching TRBD1. V gave up 1 base and J gave up 4 bases; unmatched junction bases: 7. Germline CDR1 reads KGHSH; CDR2 reads LQKENI. The CDR3 covers 16 residues. Written as DNA, the CDR3 is TGTGCCAGCTCACCACTTCAGGGGGCTAAATCAGATACGCAGTATTTT. It translates to CASSPLQGAKSDTQYF.

This sequence joins TRBV10-3 and TRBJ1-2; possibly TRBD1 for D (6 bases). The CDR3 has 13 amino acids. V was cut by 4 bases and J by 4 bases, with 10 bases left in between. The V gene's germline CDR1 is ENHRY and CDR2 SYGVKD. CDR3 sequence: CAISGEGGYGYTF. The CDR3, as DNA: TGTGCCATCAGTGGGGAAGGGGGCTATGGCTACACCTTC.

V and J are TRBV19 and TRBJ2-7; D not certain. CDR1 is LNHDA and CDR2 is SQIVND in the germline V gene (reference sequence). Trimming took 5 bases from V and 1 from J, leaving 15 bases between them. The CDR3 is 15 amino acids. CDR3 sequence: CASSLSATESYEQYF. CDR3 DNA: TGTGCCAGTAGTTTATCCGCCACGGAGTCCTACGAGCAGTACTTC.

This rearrangement joins TRBV5-1 to TRBJ2-1, with TRBD1 matching over 11 bases. The CDR3 is 14 amino acids. V lost 4 bases, J lost 8 bases, and 5 bases stayed unmatched. The germline V gene has CDR1 SGHRS and CDR2 YFSETQ. CDR3 in amino acids: CASSIGQGADEQFF. CDR3 coding DNA: TGCGCCAGCAGCATAGGACAGGGGGCGGATGAGCAGTTCTTC.

This chain uses TRBV5-6 with TRBJ1-2; 7 bases are shared with TRBD1. The CDR3 consists of 13 residues. Trimming at V came to 3 bases and at J to 7 bases, leaving 6 bases not matched to a gene. Germline CDR1 SGHDT, CDR2 YYEEEE. CDR3 amino acids: CASSSPGGGGYTF. The DNA of the CDR3 is TGTGCCAGCAGCTCCCCAGGGGGTGGTGGCTACACCTTC.

V and J are TRBV5-1 and TRBJ2-7; tentative D call: TRBD1 (6 bases). The V end was cut by 5 bases, the J end by 0 bases, with 12 bases between. Germline assignment: CDR1 SGHRS and CDR2 YFSETQ. This CDR3 contains 14 residues. The CDR3 region has the DNA TGCGCCAGCAGTGAGCAGGGGAACTCCTACGAGCAGTACTTC. It translates to CASSEQGNSYEQYF.

The chain has TRBV6-5 and TRBJ1-2, with D unclear. Trimming shortened V by 6 bases and J by 11 bases, and 22 bases separated the two germline ends. The CDR3 is made up of 14 amino acids. CDR1 MNHEY and CDR2 SVGAGI come from the germline V gene. CDR3 DNA sequence: TGTGCCAGCAGCCCCATCTTTCCGCGGAGCAGTTACACCTTC. It encodes CASSPIFPRSSYTF.

The sample holds one count of this clone. The rearrangement joins TRBV27 to TRBJ2-7; no clear D. V was shortened by 3 bases and J by 0 bases, with 9 bases between the two germline ends. The CDR3 runs 14 residues. Per germline, CDR1 MNHEY and CDR2 SMNVEV (reference sequence). The CDR3 region is CASSLFWSSYEQYF. CDR3 coding DNA: TGTGCCAGCAGTTTGTTCTGGAGCTCCTACGAGCAGTACTTC.

The V and J genes are TRBV4-3 and TRBJ1-3; D is perhaps TRBD1 (6 bases). The V and J ends lost 1 base and 0 bases respectively, with 19 bases between them. This CDR3 region has 19 residues. Germline CDR1 LGHNA, CDR2 YSLEER. Here the CDR3 DNA reads TGCGCCAGCAGCCAAGGGGGGACATGGGGCTCGATCTCTGGAAACACCATATATTTT. Translation: CASSQGGTWGSISGNTIYF.

As for this clone: One end of the junction varies from germline; a read error may be responsible. The genes are TRBV28 and TRBJ2-1, with 8 nucleotides matching TRBD2. The CDR3 length is 18 residues. Germline CDR1 reads MDHEN; CDR2 reads SYDVKM. CDR3 protein: CASSFPSLAAISYNEQLF. Written as DNA, the CDR3 is TGTGCCAGCAGTTTTCCTTCACTAGCGGCCATCTCCTACAATGAGCAGCTCTTC.